These T cell receptor beta chains were read from a single sample in a study of blood T cell repertoires in COVID-19. Assay: immunoSEQ multiplex PCR; the TCRdb copy retains only in-frame clones and omits some. The sample shows about 50,000 clones, approximately 90% of them seen only once. The source material was peripheral blood. These receptors all stem from a man in his 70s with acute or convalescent COVID-19. Both conserved end residues are part of each CDR3. A D gene is named only where the DNA matches it firmly. Rows give clone size only sometimes, using once, few, many, or a class for an expanded clone.

D: TRBD1
size: .
V: TRBV4-1
J: TRBJ1-2
CDR3: CASSKTGVGGYTF
DNA: TGCGCCAGCAGCAAAACAGGGGTTGGAGGCTACACCTTC

D: TRBD2
size: .
V: TRBV7-2
J: TRBJ2-1
CDR3: CASSLRASGGKSYNEQFF
DNA: TGTGCCAGCAGCTTACGCGCTAGCGGGGGGAAATCCTACAATGAGCAGTTCTTC

D: .
size: .
V: TRBV27
J: TRBJ2-7
CDR3: CASSFGQGSINEQYF
DNA: TGTGCCAGCAGTTTCGGGCAGGGAAGTATCAACGAGCAGTACTTC

D: TRBD1
size: .
V: TRBV5-6
J: TRBJ1-2
CDR3: CASSSGQLNYGYTF
DNA: TGTGCCAGCAGCTCGGGACAGCTCAACTATGGCTACACCTTC

D: TRBD1
size: .
V: TRBV5-1
J: TRBJ1-6
CDR3: CASSVQGADSPLHF
DNA: TGCGCCAGCAGCGTCCAGGGGGCCGATTCACCCCTCCACTTT

D: TRBD1
size: .
V: TRBV5-1
J: TRBJ1-4
CDR3: CASSPGQDATNEKLFF
DNA: TGCGCCAGCAGCCCCGGACAGGACGCAACTAATGAAAAACTGTTTTTT

D: .
size: .
V: TRBV4-3
J: TRBJ2-3
CDR3: CASSQAPSPTDTQYF
DNA: TGCGCCAGCAGCCAAGCTCCTTCCCCCACAGATACGCAGTATTTT

D: TRBD2
size: .
V: TRBV7-9
J: TRBJ2-1
CDR3: CASSLLAASYNEQFF
DNA: TGTGCCAGCAGCTTACTAGCGGCCTCCTACAATGAGCAGTTCTTC

D: TRBD1
size: .
V: TRBV19
J: TRBJ1-5
CDR3: CASSKRTGGGNQPQHF
DNA: TGTGCCAGTAGTAAAAGGACAGGGGGAGGCAATCAGCCCCAGCATTTT

D: .
size: .
V: TRBV5-4
J: TRBJ1-2
CDR3: CASSFSNYGYTF
DNA: TGTGCCAGCAGCTTCTCTAACTATGGCTACACCTTC

D: .
size: .
V: TRBV11-2
J: TRBJ1-6
CDR3: CASSLTGSSGDSPLHF
DNA: TGTGCCAGCAGCTTAACAGGCAGCTCGGGAGATTCACCCCTCCACTTT

D: TRBD1
size: .
V: TRBV6-5
J: TRBJ2-5
CDR3: CASNRDRQETQYF
DNA: TGTGCCAGCAACCGGGACAGGCAAGAGACCCAGTACTTC

D: TRBD1
size: once
V: TRBV7-2
J: TRBJ2-3
CDR3: CASSIRTGPTDTQYF
DNA: TGTGCCAGCAGCATCCGGACAGGGCCCACAGATACGCAGTATTTT

D: TRBD2
size: .
V: TRBV7-6
J: TRBJ2-1
CDR3: CASSLAGSGGALKQFF
DNA: TGTGCCAGCAGCTTAGCTGGTAGCGGGGGGGCCTTGAAGCAGTTCTTC

D: .
size: .
V: TRBV7-2
J: TRBJ1-5
CDR3: CASSFDSSNQPQHF
DNA: TGTGCCAGCAGCTTCGACAGTAGCAATCAGCCCCAGCATTTT

D: TRBD2
size: once
V: TRBV5-6
J: TRBJ2-3
CDR3: CASSATGGRTDTQYF
DNA: TGTGCCAGCAGCGCCACGGGGGGGCGGACAGATACGCAGTATTTT

D: .
size: once
V: TRBV7-2
J: TRBJ1-1
CDR3: CASSARRVSEAFF
DNA: TGTGCCAGCAGCGCAAGGCGGGTCAGTGAAGCTTTCTTT

D: .
size: .
V: TRBV6-1
J: TRBJ1-2
CDR3: CASSDSYGYTF
DNA: TGTGCCAGCAGTGACAGCTATGGCTACACCTTC

D: .
size: .
V: TRBV18
J: TRBJ2-5
CDR3: CASSPQVTEETQYF
DNA: TGTGCCAGCTCACCTCAGGTTACTGAGGAGACCCAGTACTTC

D: .
size: .
V: TRBV6-2/TRBV6-3
J: TRBJ2-3
CDR3: CASSYSTKAGPDTQYF
DNA: TGTGCCAGCAGTTACTCGACTAAGGCGGGGCCAGATACGCAGTATTTT

D: .
size: .
V: TRBV2
J: TRBJ1-1
CDR3: CASSVGEHTEAFF
DNA: TGTGCCAGCAGTGTCGGAGAGCACACTGAAGCTTTCTTT

D: .
size: .
V: TRBV4-1
J: TRBJ2-6
CDR3: CASSLTTGSGANVLTF
DNA: TGCGCCAGCAGCCTGACGACAGGCTCTGGGGCCAACGTCCTGACTTTC

D: .
size: .
V: TRBV28
J: TRBJ1-6
CDR3: CASSSTPRQSPLHF
DNA: TGTGCCAGCAGTTCGACCCCTAGGCAGTCACCCCTCCACTTT

D: .
size: .
V: TRBV19
J: TRBJ1-5
CDR3: CASSLNRAGVNQPQHF
DNA: TGTGCCAGTAGTTTGAACAGGGCCGGTGTAAATCAGCCCCAGCATTTT

D: .
size: few
V: TRBV7-9
J: TRBJ1-2
CDR3: CASSRGYGYTF
DNA: TGTGCCAGCAGCCGGGGCTATGGCTACACCTTC

D: .
size: few
V: TRBV28
J: TRBJ1-1
CDR3: CASSSTGWNTEAFF
DNA: TGTGCCAGCAGTTCTACAGGGTGGAACACTGAAGCTTTCTTT

D: .
size: once
V: TRBV27
J: TRBJ2-3
CDR3: CASSQTLGTQYF
DNA: TGTGCCAGCAGTCAAACCCTAGGTACGCAGTATTTT

D: .
size: few
V: TRBV19
J: TRBJ1-1
CDR3: CASSSPGGASTEAFF
DNA: TGTGCCAGTAGCAGCCCGGGGGGGGCTAGCACTGAAGCTTTCTTT

D: .
size: .
V: TRBV4-3
J: TRBJ1-4
CDR3: CASSRMLAANEKLFF
DNA: TGCGCCAGCAGCCGAATGTTGGCGGCTAATGAAAAACTGTTTTTT

D: TRBD1
size: few
V: TRBV23-1
J: TRBJ1-2
CDR3: CASSPLGTGPF
DNA: TGCGCCAGCAGTCCTCTCGGGACAGGCCCCTTC

D: .
size: .
V: TRBV11-2
J: TRBJ2-3
CDR3: CASSLDRSTDTQYF
DNA: TGTGCCAGCAGCTTAGATAGAAGCACAGATACGCAGTATTTT

D: .
size: .
V: TRBV3-1/TRBV3-2
J: TRBJ2-7
CDR3: CASSPLFSSYEQYF
DNA: TGTGCCAGCAGCCCCCTATTTAGCTCCTACGAGCAGTACTTC

D: TRBD2
size: .
V: TRBV7-3
J: TRBJ2-2
CDR3: CASSPRTSGTGELFF
DNA: TGTGCCAGCAGCCCTCGGACTAGCGGCACCGGGGAGCTGTTTTTT

D: .
size: once
V: TRBV4-2
J: TRBJ1-1
CDR3: CASSQDPGQAEAFF
DNA: TGTGCCAGCAGCCAAGATCCGGGACAAGCTGAAGCTTTCTTT

D: .
size: once
V: TRBV7-9
J: TRBJ1-1
CDR3: CASSISRGAAFF
DNA: TGTGCCAGCAGTATTAGTAGGGGCGCGGCTTTCTTT

D: TRBD2
size: .
V: TRBV30
J: TRBJ2-1
CDR3: CAWRGAGTSGYNEQFF
DNA: TGTGCCTGGAGGGGGGCCGGGACTAGCGGTTACAATGAGCAGTTCTTC

D: TRBD1
size: .
V: TRBV2
J: TRBJ2-7
CDR3: CARGTGGRSYEQYF
DNA: TGTGCCAGAGGGACAGGGGGTAGGTCCTACGAGCAGTACTTC

D: .
size: few
V: TRBV4-1
J: TRBJ1-1
CDR3: CASSLGHTNTEAFF
DNA: TGCGCCAGCAGCCTGGGACATACGAACACTGAAGCTTTCTTT

D: .
size: .
V: TRBV4-1
J: TRBJ1-5
CDR3: CASSRSGNQPQHF
DNA: TGCGCCAGCAGCAGGTCCGGGAATCAGCCCCAGCATTTT

D: .
size: .
V: TRBV10-3
J: TRBJ1-5
CDR3: CAISEMGDDQPQHF
DNA: TGTGCCATCAGTGAGATGGGAGACGATCAGCCCCAGCATTTT

D: .
size: .
V: TRBV7-2
J: TRBJ1-1
CDR3: CASSFTRGGTEAFF
DNA: TGTGCCAGCAGCTTCACCAGGGGCGGCACTGAAGCTTTCTTT

D: TRBD1
size: .
V: TRBV28
J: TRBJ1-3
CDR3: CASSLYGTGNGNTIYF
DNA: TGTGCCAGCAGTTTATACGGGACAGGGAACGGAAACACCATATATTTT

D: .
size: .
V: TRBV27
J: TRBJ2-2
CDR3: CASRRNTGELFF
DNA: TGTGCCAGCAGGAGGAACACCGGGGAGCTGTTTTTT

D: .
size: .
V: TRBV12-5
J: TRBJ2-7
CDR3: CASGLVTGQPSYEQYF
DNA: TGTGCTAGTGGTTTGGTAACAGGACAGCCTTCCTACGAGCAGTACTTC

D: .
size: .
V: TRBV9
J: TRBJ2-2
CDR3: CASSVQGTGELFF
DNA: TGTGCCAGCAGCGTACAGGGGACCGGGGAGCTGTTTTTT

D: .
size: .
V: TRBV18
J: TRBJ2-7
CDR3: CASSPQAGSEQYF
DNA: TGTGCCAGCTCACCCCAAGCCGGTAGCGAGCAGTACTTC

D: .
size: .
V: TRBV18
J: TRBJ2-6
CDR3: CASSPMTGKTSGANVLTF
DNA: TGTGCCAGCTCACCCATGACAGGCAAAACATCTGGGGCCAACGTCCTGACTTTC

D: .
size: few
V: TRBV6-2/TRBV6-3
J: TRBJ1-1
CDR3: CASSRQTEAFF
DNA: TGTGCCAGCAGCCGACAGACAGAAGCTTTCTTT

D: TRBD1
size: .
V: TRBV2
J: TRBJ1-2
CDR3: CASSKTGGGYTF
DNA: TGTGCCAGCAGCAAGACAGGGGGCGGCTACACCTTC

D: TRBD2
size: .
V: TRBV19
J: TRBJ2-7
CDR3: CASSIEGLAALYEQYF
DNA: TGTGCCAGTAGTATCGAGGGACTAGCGGCCCTCTACGAGCAGTACTTC

D: .
size: few
V: TRBV7-3
J: TRBJ2-2
CDR3: CASSLELGGTGELFF
DNA: TGTGCCAGCAGCCTAGAACTCGGAGGGACCGGGGAGCTGTTTTTT

D: .
size: .
V: TRBV4-3
J: TRBJ2-3
CDR3: CASSQERVPTDTQYF
DNA: TGCGCCAGCAGCCAAGAGAGGGTGCCCACAGATACGCAGTATTTT

D: .
size: .
V: TRBV7-3
J: TRBJ2-2
CDR3: CASSAGAVHTGELFF
DNA: TGTGCCAGCAGTGCTGGGGCAGTTCACACCGGGGAGCTGTTTTTT

D: .
size: once
V: TRBV27
J: TRBJ2-3
CDR3: CASTRTIKAGTDTQYF
DNA: TGTGCCAGCACTCGAACGATTAAGGCAGGGACAGATACGCAGTATTTT

D: .
size: .
V: TRBV3-1/TRBV3-2
J: TRBJ2-2
CDR3: CASSQTGVNTGELFF
DNA: TGTGCCAGCAGCCAAACGGGGGTGAACACCGGGGAGCTGTTTTTT

D: TRBD1
size: .
V: TRBV7-2
J: TRBJ1-4
CDR3: CASSLEWGQPPEKLFF
DNA: TGTGCCAGCAGCTTAGAATGGGGACAGCCGCCTGAAAAACTGTTTTTT

D: TRBD2
size: .
V: TRBV9
J: TRBJ2-3
CDR3: CASSVLSGLSTDTQYF
DNA: TGTGCCAGCAGCGTTCTTAGCGGGCTTAGCACAGATACGCAGTATTTT